This passage covers 27 T cell receptor beta chains from one sample sequenced in a study of T cells in Graves' hyperthyroidism and ophthalmopathy. RNA transcripts yielded amplified TCR beta CDR3 regions. Initially, a first-round RT-PCR of the TCR CDR3 employed the HTBI primer set. In TCRdb, the multiplex PCR reads were re-called with MiXCR into one record per CDR3 protein. The table has hundreds of thousands of distinct CDR3 sequences, roughly 21% seen once; the top ten hold roughly 44%. The sample comprised blood. The receptors come from a man aged 35 to 55 with Graves' ophthalmopathy.

The gene calls are TRBV11-1 and TRBJ2-1, with TRBD2 matching over 14 bases. There are 16 residues in the CDR3. Per germline, CDR1 SGHAT and CDR2 FQDESV (reference sequence). Trimming removed 5 bases from V and 6 bases from J; junction bases left unmatched: 6. CDR3 in amino acids: CASSPWTSGGRNEQFF. Written as DNA, the CDR3 is TGTGCCAGCAGCCCTTGGACTAGCGGGGGGCGCAATGAGCAGTTCTTC. The variable domain in full, with the rest retrieved from reference TRBV11-1 and TRBJ2-1, is EAEVAQSPRYKITEKSQAVAFWCDPISGHATLYWYRQILGQGPELLVQFQDESVVDDSQLPKDRFSAERLKGVDSTLKIQPAELGDSAMYLCASSPWTSGGRNEQFFGPGTRLTVL.

This clonotype was seen many times. The V gene is TRBV2, the J gene TRBJ1-2; no reliable D call. Germline CDR1 and CDR2: SNHLY and FYNNEI. Trimming removed 6 bases from V and 1 base from J, with 6 bases in between. CDR3 length equals 12 residues. The DNA of the CDR3 is TGTGCCAGCAGAAGAGATAACTATGGCTACACCTTC. Protein sequence: CASRRDNYGYTF.

This sequence joins TRBV30 and TRBJ1-1, with D hard to call. CDR3 length: 14 residues. V was clipped by 0 bases and J by 11 bases, with 19 bases between them. The V gene's germline CDR1 is GTSNPN and CDR2 SVGIG (reference sequence). In nucleotides, the CDR3 is TGTGCCTGGAGTGTCGGGATTCATTCAACGGCGGCTTTCTTT. Encoded protein: CAWSVGIHSTAAFF.

This clonotype occurred a few times. The chain recombines TRBV9 with TRBJ1-5; D not certain. Germline V gene sequence: CDR1 SGDLS, CDR2 YYNGEE. Between the trimmed V and J ends, which lost 0 bases and 8 bases, there was a span of 9 bases. This CDR3 comprises 13 residues. For the CDR3, the DNA is TGTGCCAGCAGCGTAGACGAGGGCAAGCCCCAGCATTTT. Its translation: CASSVDEGKPQHF.

The chain joins TRBV7-9 to TRBJ1-6; D not certain. Germline V gene data show CDR1 as SEHNR and CDR2 as FQNEAQ (reference sequence). V lost 5 bases, J lost 8 bases, and 13 bases lay in between. The CDR3 consists of 14 residues. The CDR3 coding sequence is TGTGCCAGCAGCAGACGGGCCCTAGATTCACCCCTCCACTTT. Translated, it gives CASSRRALDSPLHF.

This clonotype was found once. This chain links TRBV4-2 with TRBJ2-7, with 12 bases matching TRBD2. V shed 1 base and J 7 bases; nucleotides not matched to a gene: 8. The CDR3 covers 16 residues. CDR1 and CDR2 (germline): LGHNA, YNFKEQ. CDR3 sequence reads: CASSQVPSGGAGEQYF. In DNA, the CDR3 is TGTGCCAGCAGCCAAGTTCCTAGCGGGGGGGCAGGGGAGCAGTACTTC.

This clonotype was seen at least ten times. The chain carries TRBV18 and TRBJ2-3; a possible D gene is TRBD1 (6 bases). CDR1 is KGHSH, CDR2 LQKENI, per germline. The CDR3 spans 14 residues. With 4 bases removed from V and 2 bases from J, the gap between germline ends came to 10 bases. CDR3 sequence (DNA): TGTGCCAGCTCACTACAGGGTTCCACAGATACGCAGTATTTT. This sequence encodes CASSLQGSTDTQYF.

This clonotype occurred a few times. The chain is built from TRBV5-1 and TRBJ1-1; no clear D gene. CDR3 length: 13 amino acids. Deletions cut 4 bases from V and 6 bases from J, with 13 bases between. The germline CDR1 and CDR2 sequences are SGHRS and YFSETQ. The CDR3 loop is CASSQTTSAEAFF. The CDR3 bases are TGCGCCAGCAGCCAGACAACAAGTGCTGAAGCTTTCTTT.

This clonotype was seen at least ten times. This chain links TRBV5-1 with TRBJ2-1; 7 nucleotides agree with TRBD1. Germline loops: CDR1 SGHRS, CDR2 YFSETQ. Trimming at V came to 5 bases and at J to 10 bases, leaving 3 bases not matched to a gene. The CDR3 totals 11 residues. The CDR3 here is CASSSGQEQFF. Here the CDR3 DNA reads TGCGCCAGCAGTTCGGGACAGGAGCAGTTCTTC. The complete variable domain, with remaining parts taken from reference TRBV5-1 and TRBJ2-1, reads KAGVTQTPRYLIKTRGQQVTLSCSPISGHRSVSWYQQTPGQGLQFLFEYFSETQRNKGNFPGRFSGRQFSNSRSEMNVSTLELGDSALYLCASSSGQEQFFGPGTRLTVL.

This clonotype was detected ten times or more. The rearrangement joins TRBV20-1 to TRBJ2-1; a possible D gene is TRBD2 (6 bases). Germline V gene lookup returns CDR1 DFQATT and CDR2 SNEGSKA (reference sequence). The CDR3 has 14 amino acids. V dropped 5 bases and J dropped 5 bases, with 16 bases sitting between them. CDR3 sequence (DNA): TGCAGTGCTGTCGGGGAGGCAACCAACAATGAGCAGTTCTTC. Amino acid sequence: CSAVGEATNNEQFF.

This clonotype was counted ten times or more. The chain links TRBV3-1 to TRBJ1-2, with D unclear. The CDR3 has 14 amino acids. The germline gives CDR1 LGHDT, CDR2 YNNKEL (reference sequence). The germline V and J ends were trimmed by 4 bases and 2 bases, with 11 bases remaining between them. The CDR3 sequence: CASSLTGRNYGYTF. The CDR3 DNA sequence: TGTGCCAGCAGCCTCACCGGGAGAAACTATGGCTACACCTTC. Supplemented by reference TRBV3-1 and TRBJ1-2, the full variable domain reads DTAVSQTPKYLVTQMGNDKSIKCEQNLGHDTMYWYKQDSKKFLKIMFSYNNKELIINETVPNRFSPKSPDKAHLNLHINSLELGDSAVYFCASSLTGRNYGYTFGSGTRLTVV.

Regarding this clonotype: Just one base apart from a much larger clone, this may be a read error. This chain connects TRBV10-2 to TRBJ2-7; possibly TRBD1 for D (6 bases). The CDR3 sequence is 13 residues long. The V gene's germline CDR1 is WSHSY and CDR2 SAAADI. CDR3 bases: TGCGCCGGCAGTGATGACAGGAACTACGAGCAGTACTTC. Translated, it gives CAGSDDRNYEQYF.

Regarding this clonotype: This could be a read error, since a much larger clone is one nucleotide away. The chain has TRBV11-2 and TRBJ2-1; 7 nucleotides match TRBD2. The V gene's germline CDR1 is SGHAT and CDR2 FQNNGV. J lost 6 bases, V lost 6 bases, and 11 bases had no gene match. The CDR3 runs 15 residues. CDR3 residues: CASRKWGGPGNEQFF. In DNA form, the CDR3 reads TGTGCCAGCAGGAAGTGGGGGGGACCTGGCAATGAGCAGTTCTTC.

This clonotype was picked up many times. DNA of the CDR3: TGTGCCAGCAGTTTACCGGGACAGAACACTGAAGCTTTCTTT. Encoded protein: CASSLPGQNTEAFF. This rearrangement joins TRBV28 to TRBJ1-1; tentative D call: TRBD1 (6 bases). Germline-derived CDR1 and CDR2 are MDHEN and SYDVKM. The CDR3 is 14 amino acids. The V gene lost 2 bases and the J gene lost 1 base, with 8 bases spanning the gap. The variable domain in full, completed from reference TRBV28 and TRBJ1-1, reads DVKVTQSSRYLVKRTGEKVFLECVQDMDHENMFWYRQDPGLGLRLIYFSYDVKMKEKGDIPEGYSVSREKKERFSLILESASTNQTSMYLCASSLPGQNTEAFFGQGTRLTVV.

On this clonotype: A read error may produce the germline difference seen at one junction end. CDR3 sequence: CASSDGTGRGELFF. The CDR3 DNA reads as TGTGCCAGCAGCGACGGGACAGGCCGAGGGGAACTGTTTTTT. The rearrangement uses TRBV9 and TRBJ2-2; 8 bases are shared with TRBD1. CDR3 size: 14 residues. Germline CDR1 reads SGDLS; CDR2 reads YYNGEE.

CDR3 nucleotides: TGTGCCAGCAGCCGCTCGGGACAGGGCTATGGCTACACCTTC. Its translation: CASSRSGQGYGYTF. The chain uses TRBV7-9 and TRBJ1-2; 9 bases map to TRBD1. CDR3 length: 14 residues. CDR1 SEHNR and CDR2 FQNEAQ come from the germline V gene (reference sequence). Trimming cost V 5 bases and J 4 bases; bases outside gene matches: 5.

This clonotype was picked up many times. CDR3 in amino acids: CASSLDPWELFF. CDR3 coding DNA: TGTGCCAGCAGCTTAGACCCCTGGGAGCTGTTTTTT. The rearrangement joins TRBV7-9 to TRBJ2-2; D gene ambiguous. This CDR3 has 12 residues. The V end lost 1 base, the J end lost 9 bases, and 6 bases lay between the germline ends. Germline-derived CDR1 and CDR2 are SEHNR and FQNEAQ (reference sequence).

The V and J genes are TRBV5-1 and TRBJ2-6; D is unclear. The CDR3 covers 19 residues. Germline V gene lookup returns CDR1 SGHRS and CDR2 YFSETQ. The V gene lost 3 bases and the J gene lost 0 bases, with 19 bases spanning the gap. Here the CDR3 DNA reads TGCGCCAGCAGCTCCCCCAGGAGAACTGGGTTCTCTGGGGCCAACGTCCTGACTTTC. This codes for CASSSPRRTGFSGANVLTF.

The sample holds a few counts of this clonotype. The V gene is TRBV11-1, the J gene TRBJ2-2; D gene unclear. The CDR3 totals 16 residues. V lost 4 bases and J 0 bases, leaving 12 bases between the germline ends. Per the germline V gene, CDR1 is SGHAT and CDR2 is FQDESV (reference sequence). Written as DNA, the CDR3 is TGTGCCAGCAGCTCGGCGCCCCTTTCGAACACCGGGGAGCTGTTTTTT. Translation gives CASSSAPLSNTGELFF.

The genes are TRBV15 and TRBJ2-2; TRBD1 is a possible D gene (6 bases). Germline V gene sequence: CDR1 LNHNV, CDR2 YYDKDF (reference sequence). This CDR3 spans 12 amino acids. V was shortened by 0 bases and J by 13 bases, with 9 bases between the two germline ends. Here the CDR3 reads CATSRDWGPLFF. The DNA for the CDR3 is TGTGCCACCAGCAGAGATTGGGGGCCGCTGTTTTTT.

This sequence joins TRBV4-1 and TRBJ2-5; 9 positions match TRBD2. CDR1 and CDR2 (germline): MGHRA, YSYEKL. Unmatched junction bases numbered 11, after V lost 2 bases and J lost 4 bases. The CDR3 loop spans 17 amino acids. Here the CDR3 reads CASSQYGHAGGAETQYF. In DNA, the CDR3 is TGCGCCAGCAGCCAATATGGACATGCGGGAGGGGCAGAGACCCAGTACTTC.

The CDR3 loop reads CASSPGPHYTDTQYF. In nucleotides, the CDR3 is TGTGCCAGCAGCCCAGGGCCACACTACACAGATACGCAGTATTTT. The chain employs TRBV28 and TRBJ2-3; the D gene is possibly TRBD1 (5 bases). The CDR3 has 15 residues. The germline V gene encodes CDR1 MDHEN and CDR2 SYDVKM. V lost 6 bases and J 2 bases, leaving 15 bases between the germline ends.

V gene TRBV30 combines with J gene TRBJ2-3; 7 bases are a match to TRBD2. Germline V lookup: CDR1 GTSNPN, CDR2 SVGIG (reference sequence). CDR3 length: 11 amino acids. V gave up 6 bases and J gave up 6 bases; unmatched junction bases: 3. The CDR3 nucleotides read TGTGCCTGCCCCGGGGGGGATACGCAGTATTTT. Its protein is CACPGGDTQYF.

The genes are TRBV7-3 and TRBJ2-1, with 7 bases fitting TRBD2. This CDR3 region has 17 residues. From germline, CDR1 is SGHTA and CDR2 FQGTGA. V lost 5 bases to trimming and J lost 0 bases; unmatched junction nucleotides: 10. For the CDR3, the DNA is TGTGCCAGCAGCCCGGGGCTAGCGGTCAGCTCCTACAATGAGCAGTTCTTC. Amino acid sequence: CASSPGLAVSSYNEQFF.

There are many counts of this clonotype. The rearrangement links TRBV6-1 to TRBJ1-1; 8 nucleotides align to TRBD1. The CDR3 runs to 13 residues. In germline, CDR1 is MNHNS, CDR2 SASEGT. V was pared by 5 bases and J by 4 bases, with 3 bases of the junction left unmatched. The CDR3 protein is CASSYGQGTEAFF. DNA for the CDR3: TGTGCCAGCAGTTATGGACAGGGCACTGAAGCTTTCTTT.

This clonotype was observed a few times. The J gene is TRBJ1-2, the V gene TRBV6-1; D unresolved. V lost 0 bases and J lost 6, with 8 bases in between. The V gene's germline CDR1 is MNHNS and CDR2 SASEGT. The CDR3 has 13 residues. CDR3 sequence: CASSEAGRNGYTF. The CDR3 nucleotides are TGTGCCAGCAGTGAAGCGGGGAGGAATGGCTACACCTTC.

The sample holds many counts of this clonotype. The chain couples TRBV7-9 to TRBJ2-5, with no clear D. The V end lost 5 bases, the J end lost 4 bases, and 14 bases lay between the germline ends. The CDR3 sequence is 14 residues long. The germline gives CDR1 SEHNR, CDR2 FQNEAQ (reference sequence). CDR3 sequence: CASSPRSLGETQYF. CDR3 DNA sequence: TGTGCCAGCAGCCCCCGCAGTTTGGGAGAGACCCAGTACTTC.